This T cell receptor (beta chain) was retrieved from a study of cytomegalovirus exposure and HLA in healthy donors (dated by TCRdb to between 2016 and 2019). Notes on the research overall: An earlier analysis of under 600 of the donors reported 250 to 300 Gb of sequence data and some 120 million unique TCR beta sequences from 150 million to 200 million T cells. An early release covering roughly 600 HLA-typed donors comprised approximately 300 gigabases of sequencing data and around 80 million unique TCR sequences. Among the approximately 420 genotyped donors, 81% belonged to the genetic ancestry cluster associated with self-reported Caucasian donors. The study aimed to test whether cataloging public T cell receptors could reveal signatures of past pathogen exposure. The T cell repertoires of 666 subjects were profiled by immunosequencing and related to cytomegalovirus serostatus. A separate validation cohort of roughly 130 different subjects was used in addition to the approximately 640-subject first cohort. The study combined high-throughput TCR immunosequencing, statistical association of individual TCRs with disease status, and machine learning to predict cytomegalovirus infection status. In a later analysis, previously published TCR beta repertoires from hundreds of donors were re-analyzed and high-resolution HLA genotyping was added so that TCR occurrence patterns could be studied. The later analysis used no new phenotypic data to find candidate immune exposures, relying instead on TCR beta sequences and their occurrence across donors. An earlier analysis of some 500 of the donors used high-throughput TCR beta sequencing to judge whether each TCR beta V gene segment behaved as functional or pseudogenic. Donor age, sex, ethnicity and CMV serostatus were compiled together with the repertoire data. A later genetic analysis took genome-wide SNP genotypes for about 55% of the roughly 700 donors and used that subset as a discovery cohort. All discovery cohort repertoires had been generated on a single sequencing platform. HLA typing covered class I and class II loci at four-digit resolution. The number of donors typed differed by locus, with 629-630 for A, B, C, DRB1 and DQB1, more than 500 for DQA1, approximately 580 for DPA1, and approximately 470 for DPB1. About five DR-DQ haplotypes were handled as single units for association and clustering, since linkage in the cohort was strong. Among around 400 genotyped donors of the cohort, an average of roughly 230,000 unique TCR beta nucleotide sequences was sequenced per donor, of which about 19% were non-productive. What the study reported, not specific to this receptor: Roughly uniform sequencing depth across donors was assumed in presence/absence analyses, although this assumption may not hold. Because the 87-base-pair reads could not distinguish some IMGT-functional V segments, including TRBV6-2 and TRBV6-3, those segments were excluded. According to a later analysis, most CMV-associated TCR beta chains appeared to be HLA-restricted, and the HLA associations seemed to be driven largely by CMV exposure. A later analysis reported that several top co-occurrence clusters appeared linked to parvovirus B19, influenza, CMV and Epstein-Barr virus. According to the authors, the approach could potentially be generalized to other disease states and immunological phenotypes. The classifier was reported to diagnose cytomegalovirus status with high specificity and sensitivity in both the original and validation cohorts. CMV serostatus was the only immune exposure information available for the cohort. According to a later analysis, TCR association rates differed among HLA loci, with DRB1 alleles showing the most associated TCRs and HLA-C alleles showing the fewest. When HLA alleles, especially DR and DQ, strongly co-occurred, TCR associations were difficult to assign to individual alleles. A cluster of highly shared sequence variants was judged likely to represent a technical artifact of the sequencing pipeline. An earlier analysis of approximately 540 of the donors showed that most TCR beta V segments appeared in productive rearrangements either about 87% or about 30% of the time, which broadly matched IMGT annotations. The cohort was sequenced for TCR beta chains only, and without alpha or paired-chain data the features that could be detected were limited. In a later genetic analysis, a missense DCLRE1C variant was associated with V-gene and J-gene trimming of TCR beta chains, and the association was replicated in an independent cohort. HLA typing was unavailable for some donors at each locus, so association tests used only the typed subset. In a later genetic analysis, fewer N-insertions in productive TCRs were reported among donors in an Asian-associated ancestry cluster than the approximately 670-donor mean. A few of the identified cytomegalovirus-associated TCR beta chains were confirmed in vitro to be specific for cytomegalovirus antigens. In a later analysis, HLA-associated TCR beta chains were found to be more clonally expanded and to have lower generation probabilities than equally common non-associated chains. A total of about 180 TCR beta chains were listed by the study as associated with cytomegalovirus. While some public TCRs were present in many individuals, most TCR sequences turned up only very rarely across donors. The earlier analysis of 450 to 700 of the donors excluded fewer than 20 rarely observed V segments, including chromosome 9 orphons, because counts were too low. In a later analysis, 15,000 to 20,000 TCR beta sequences were associated with specific HLA alleles at a false discovery rate of 0.05. Correlated functional status among segregating V segments might be attributable to linkage disequilibrium, but an unknown experimental factor could not be ruled out. A further reported finding was that TCR beta sequences accurately predicted the HLA-A and HLA-B alleles for most subjects in the first cohort.

The germline V gene provides CDR1 SGHRS and CDR2 YFSETQ. From V the trimming removes 1 base and from J it removes 7 bases, while the gene matches leave 15 bases of the junction unaccounted for. The CDR3 runs 18 residues from the cysteine to the phenylalanine. The CDR3 DNA has 54 bases and is translated from base 1. The cohort comprised 550 to 700 healthy bone marrow donors. Cohort members were all nominally healthy when sampled, although unrecorded immune exposures were likely present. The donor tested CMV seronegative and was one of the 352 seronegative cohort members. Every donor gave a peripheral blood sample, and the peripheral blood mononuclear cells from that sample were used for TCR beta sequencing. Genomic DNA was extracted from the blood cell samples with the Qiagen DNeasy Blood Extraction Kit. Regarding this clone: What this receptor recognizes is not known.

Libraries were made using the immunoSEQ multiplex PCR assay. The multiplex PCR relied on a mix of 60 forward primers for TCR Vbeta segments and 13 reverse primers for TCR Jbeta segments. Amplification of the CDR3 region of rearranged TCR beta genes was performed with a multiplex PCR assay on genomic DNA. On the Illumina HiSeq System, the amplified TCR beta libraries were sequenced as 87-base-pair reads. Regarding the original processing steps: A later analysis tallied 75 million to 85 million unique TCR beta chains across the roughly 610 repertoires, and about 12 million of those chains were shared by two or more donors. Raw reads were error-corrected and collapsed into unique sequences by a nearest-neighbor algorithm in which closely related sequences were merged to remove PCR and sequencing errors. Alignment of CDR3 sequences to IMGT reference sequences was used to assign V, D and J gene segments. For a sequence to be retained, a match of at least six nucleotides was required to both a V gene segment and a J gene segment. Rearrangements were called productive when the CDR3 lacked stop codons and stayed in frame with V and J; all others were non-productive. Following IMGT convention, CDR3 was defined as the stretch from the second conserved V-encoded cysteine up to the conserved J-encoded phenylalanine. The earlier analysis of roughly 590 of the donors excluded sequences that lacked an unambiguous match to a single V gene segment. An earlier analysis of approximately 590 of the donors called V segments functional above 56.7% productive rearrangements and segregating when the between-donor standard deviation exceeded 5%. A statistical classification framework was developed to diagnose cytomegalovirus status using the catalog of TCR beta chain sequences. In a later analysis, TCR nucleotide sequences were compared against IMGT/GENE-DB human TR gene sequences so that V and J genes could be assigned. In a later analysis, CDR3 sequences and most-parsimonious VDJ recombination scenarios were assigned using the TCRdist pipeline. In a later analysis, every TCR beta chain was defined by the combination of its CDR3 amino acid sequence and its V-gene family, and reads without a unique V-gene family were dropped. In a later analysis, 550 to 650 highly shared, low-generation-probability nucleotide sequences were removed to address suspected cross-contamination and a sequencing artifact. In a later analysis, a clonal expansion index was calculated for each public chain from normalized within-repertoire ranks of inferred template counts. In a later analysis, generation probabilities were computed using a VDJ recombination model fitted to out-of-frame rearrangements, and the results were checked against IGoR. In a later analysis, TCR-TCR, TCR-HLA and TCR-CMV co-occurrence was scored with hypergeometric tests, and a repertoire-size bias correction was applied to TCR pairs. In a later analysis, false discovery rates were estimated by permuting HLA or CMV assignments 20 times. A later analysis grouped co-occurring TCRs with DBSCAN, adding TCRdist sequence similarity when clustering within HLA-allele-positive subsets. For co-occurrence clustering, repertoires with fewer than 30,000 or more than 120,000 public chains were excluded, along with about five repertoires with anomalous nucleotide sharing. This is the immuneACCESS table as TCRdb keeps it, with only in-frame sequences that have V and J called. A part of the clones is gone; compared with another copy, unresolved V genes explain less than half, and the rest is unexplained. The V and J calls and the clone size are those of that table, but D and trimming were determined from the DNA. The table of this sample itemizes some 120,000 clones. The leading ten clones occupy 2% to 2.5% of the sample.

The V gene is TRBV5-1 and the J gene is TRBJ2-1; TRBD2 matches 9 bases in the middle. Sequenced sample: PBMCs. This receptor was taken from a man aged 35 to 55 in good health and CMV-seronegative. The sequenced DNA: TGCGCCAGCAGCTTGAGGCCTAGGGGACTAGCCCTTCTTAATGAGCAGTTCTTC. Its translation reads: CASSLRPRGLALLNEQFF. The full variable domain, completed from the reference TRBV5-1 and TRBJ2-1 proteins outside the CDR3, reads KAGVTQTPRYLIKTRGQQVTLSCSPISGHRSVSWYQQTPGQGLQFLFEYFSETQRNKGNFPGRFSGRQFSNSRSEMNVSTLELGDSALYLCASSLRPRGLALLNEQFFGPGTRLTVL.